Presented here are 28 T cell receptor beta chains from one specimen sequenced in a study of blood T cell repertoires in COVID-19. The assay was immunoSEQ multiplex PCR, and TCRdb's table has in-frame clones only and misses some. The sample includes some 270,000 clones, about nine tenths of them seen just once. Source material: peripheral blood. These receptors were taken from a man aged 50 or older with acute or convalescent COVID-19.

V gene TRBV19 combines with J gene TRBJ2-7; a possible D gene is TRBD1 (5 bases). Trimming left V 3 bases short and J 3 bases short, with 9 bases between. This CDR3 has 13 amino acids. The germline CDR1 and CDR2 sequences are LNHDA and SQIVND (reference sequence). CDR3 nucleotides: TGTGCCAGTAGTATCACAGGCCACTACGAGCAGTACTTC. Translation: CASSITGHYEQYF.

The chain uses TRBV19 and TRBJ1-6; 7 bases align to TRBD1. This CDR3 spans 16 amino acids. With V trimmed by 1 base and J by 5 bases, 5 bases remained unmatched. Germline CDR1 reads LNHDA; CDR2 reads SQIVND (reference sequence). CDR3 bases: TGTGCCAGTAGTATAGCGAGGACAGGACATAATTCACCCCTCCACTTT. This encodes CASSIARTGHNSPLHF.

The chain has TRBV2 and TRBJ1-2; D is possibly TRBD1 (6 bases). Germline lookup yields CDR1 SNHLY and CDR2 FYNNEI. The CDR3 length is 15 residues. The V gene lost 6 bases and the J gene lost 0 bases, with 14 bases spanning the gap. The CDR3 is CASSLKDRANYGYTF. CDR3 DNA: TGTGCCAGCAGCCTTAAGGACAGAGCTAACTATGGCTACACCTTC.

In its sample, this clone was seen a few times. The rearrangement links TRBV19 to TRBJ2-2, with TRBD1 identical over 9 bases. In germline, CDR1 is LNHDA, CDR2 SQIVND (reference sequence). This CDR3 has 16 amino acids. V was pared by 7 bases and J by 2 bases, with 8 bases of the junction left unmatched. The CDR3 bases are TGTGCCAGTACACCTTTGGGACAGGGAAACACCGGGGAGCTGTTTTTT. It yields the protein CASTPLGQGNTGELFF.

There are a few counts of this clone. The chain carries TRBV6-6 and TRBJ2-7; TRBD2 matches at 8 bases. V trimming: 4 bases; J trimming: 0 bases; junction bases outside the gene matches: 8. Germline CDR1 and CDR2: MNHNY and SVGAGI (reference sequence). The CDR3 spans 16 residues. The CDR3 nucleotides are TGTGCCAGCAGTTCCCGCGGGGGGCCCATCTCCTACGAGCAGTACTTC. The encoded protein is CASSSRGGPISYEQYF.

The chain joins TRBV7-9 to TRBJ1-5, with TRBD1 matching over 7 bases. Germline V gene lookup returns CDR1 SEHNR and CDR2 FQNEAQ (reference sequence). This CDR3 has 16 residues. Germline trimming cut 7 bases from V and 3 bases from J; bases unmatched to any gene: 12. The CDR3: CASNQGQGEYNQPQHF. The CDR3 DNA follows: TGTGCCAGCAACCAGGGGCAGGGGGAATACAATCAGCCCCAGCATTTT.

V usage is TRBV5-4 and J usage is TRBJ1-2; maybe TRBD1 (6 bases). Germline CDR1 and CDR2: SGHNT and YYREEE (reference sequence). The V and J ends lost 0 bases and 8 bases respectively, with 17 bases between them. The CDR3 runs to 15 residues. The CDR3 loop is CASSLAQGYSGGYTF. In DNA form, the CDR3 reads TGTGCCAGCAGCTTGGCCCAGGGGTATTCAGGCGGCTACACCTTC. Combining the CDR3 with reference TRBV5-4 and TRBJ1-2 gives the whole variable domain ETGVTQSPTHLIKTRGQQVTLRCSSQSGHNTVSWYQQALGQGPQFIFQYYREEENGRGNFPPRFSGLQFPNYSSELNVNALELDDSALYLCASSLAQGYSGGYTFGSGTRLTVV.

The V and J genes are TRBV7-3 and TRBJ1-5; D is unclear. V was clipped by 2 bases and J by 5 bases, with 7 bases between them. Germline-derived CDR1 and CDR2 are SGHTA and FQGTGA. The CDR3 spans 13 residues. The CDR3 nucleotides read TGTGCCAGCAGCTTATTCGAGGATCAGCCCCAGCATTTT. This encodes CASSLFEDQPQHF. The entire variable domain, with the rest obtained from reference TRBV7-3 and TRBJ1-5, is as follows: GAGVSQTPSNKVTEKGKYVELRCDPISGHTALYWYRQSLGQGPEFLIYFQGTGAADDSGLPNDRFFAVRPEGSVSTLKIQRTERGDSAVYLCASSLFEDQPQHFGDGTRLSIL.

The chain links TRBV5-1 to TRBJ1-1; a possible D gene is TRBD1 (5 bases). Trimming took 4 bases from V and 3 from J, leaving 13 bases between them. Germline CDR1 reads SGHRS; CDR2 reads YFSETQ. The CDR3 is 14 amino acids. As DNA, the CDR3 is TGCGCCAGCAGCCCCCGGGGGGAGGACACTGAAGCTTTCTTT. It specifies CASSPRGEDTEAFF.

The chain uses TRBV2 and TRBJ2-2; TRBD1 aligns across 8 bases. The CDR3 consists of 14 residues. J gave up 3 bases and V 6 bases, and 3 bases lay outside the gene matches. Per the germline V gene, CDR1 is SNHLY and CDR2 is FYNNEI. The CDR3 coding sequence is TGTGCCAGCAGCAGGGGGCGAGACACCGGGGAGCTGTTTTTT. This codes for CASSRGRDTGELFF.

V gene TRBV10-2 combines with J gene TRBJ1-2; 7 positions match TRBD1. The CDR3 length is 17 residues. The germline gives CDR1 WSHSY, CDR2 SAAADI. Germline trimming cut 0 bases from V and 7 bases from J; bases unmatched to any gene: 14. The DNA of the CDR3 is TGCGCCAGCAGTGAGTCGCCAGCCGGGACAGAGGGGACTGGCTACACCTTC. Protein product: CASSESPAGTEGTGYTF.

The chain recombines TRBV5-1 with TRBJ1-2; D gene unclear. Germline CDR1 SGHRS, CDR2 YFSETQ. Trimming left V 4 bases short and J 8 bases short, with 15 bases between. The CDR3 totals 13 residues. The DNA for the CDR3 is TGCGCCAGCAGCGAGCCCCCGTCTCGAGGCTACACCTTC. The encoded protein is CASSEPPSRGYTF.

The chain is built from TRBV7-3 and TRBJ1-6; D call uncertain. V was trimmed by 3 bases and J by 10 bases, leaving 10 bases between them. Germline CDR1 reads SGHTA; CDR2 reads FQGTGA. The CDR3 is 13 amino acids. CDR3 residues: CASSLERGSPLHF. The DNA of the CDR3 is TGTGCCAGCAGCTTGGAGCGTGGGTCACCCCTCCACTTT.

As DNA, the CDR3 is TGTGCCAGCAGTGAACTAGCCGGGGGGGGCACTGAAGCTTTCTTT. Its protein is CASSELAGGGTEAFF. The chain couples TRBV6-1 to TRBJ1-1; possible D gene TRBD1, 5 bases. The CDR3 extends over 15 amino acids. The germline CDR1 and CDR2 sequences are MNHNS and SASEGT. Trimming took 2 bases from V and 4 from J, leaving 14 bases between them.

CDR3 sequence (DNA): TGTGCCAGCTCACCGCAAACAGGGGGCACTGAAGCTTTCTTT. Its protein is CASSPQTGGTEAFF. This chain uses TRBV18 with TRBJ1-1, with 8 bases that match TRBD1. V lost 3 bases to trimming and J lost 4 bases; unmatched junction nucleotides: 4. This CDR3 comprises 14 residues. Germline CDR1 and CDR2: KGHSH and LQKENI.

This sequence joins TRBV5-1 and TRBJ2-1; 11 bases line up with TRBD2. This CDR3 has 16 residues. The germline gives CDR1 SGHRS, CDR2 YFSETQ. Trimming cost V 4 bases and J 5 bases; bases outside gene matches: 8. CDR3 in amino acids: CASSALAGGPHNEQFF. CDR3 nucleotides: TGCGCCAGCAGCGCATTAGCGGGGGGGCCTCACAATGAGCAGTTCTTC.

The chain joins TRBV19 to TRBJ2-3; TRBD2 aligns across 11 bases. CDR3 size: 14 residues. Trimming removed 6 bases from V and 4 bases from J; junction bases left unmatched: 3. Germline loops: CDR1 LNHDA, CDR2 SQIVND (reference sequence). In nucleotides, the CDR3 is TGTGCCAGTAGAAGTAGCGGGGGGGCAGATACGCAGTATTTT. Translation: CASRSSGGADTQYF.

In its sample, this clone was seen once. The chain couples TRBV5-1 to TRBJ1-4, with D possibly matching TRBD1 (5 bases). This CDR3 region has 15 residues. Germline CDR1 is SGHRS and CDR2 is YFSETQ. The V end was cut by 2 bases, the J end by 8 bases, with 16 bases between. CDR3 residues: CASSFLKGGEEKLFF. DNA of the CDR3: TGCGCCAGCAGCTTTCTAAAGGGAGGGGAAGAAAAACTGTTTTTT.

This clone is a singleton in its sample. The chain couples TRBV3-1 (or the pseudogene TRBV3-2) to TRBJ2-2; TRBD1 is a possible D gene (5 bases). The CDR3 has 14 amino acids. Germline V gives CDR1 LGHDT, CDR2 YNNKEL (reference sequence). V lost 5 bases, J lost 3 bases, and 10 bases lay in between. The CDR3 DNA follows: TGTGCCAGCAGCTTTCAACAGGACACCGGGGAGCTGTTTTTT. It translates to CASSFQQDTGELFF.

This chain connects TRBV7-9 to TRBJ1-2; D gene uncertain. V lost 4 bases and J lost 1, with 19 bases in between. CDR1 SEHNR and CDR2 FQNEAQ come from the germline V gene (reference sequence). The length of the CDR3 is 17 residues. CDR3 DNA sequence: TGTGCCAGCAGCTCTCGGACGATTCCGGAGGGTAACTATGGCTACACCTTC. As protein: CASSSRTIPEGNYGYTF.

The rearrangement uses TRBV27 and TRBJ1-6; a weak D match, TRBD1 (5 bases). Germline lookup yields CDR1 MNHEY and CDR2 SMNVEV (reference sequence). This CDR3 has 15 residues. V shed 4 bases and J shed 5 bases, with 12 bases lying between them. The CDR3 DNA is TGTGCCAGCAGTTGGGGAGGGGTCGATAATTCACCCCTCCACTTT. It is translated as CASSWGGVDNSPLHF.

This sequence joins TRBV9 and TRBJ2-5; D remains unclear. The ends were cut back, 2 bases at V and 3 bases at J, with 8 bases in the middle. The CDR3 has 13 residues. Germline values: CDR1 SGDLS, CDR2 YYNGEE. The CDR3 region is CASSVRLEETQYF. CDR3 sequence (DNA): TGTGCCAGCAGCGTTCGGTTAGAAGAGACCCAGTACTTC.

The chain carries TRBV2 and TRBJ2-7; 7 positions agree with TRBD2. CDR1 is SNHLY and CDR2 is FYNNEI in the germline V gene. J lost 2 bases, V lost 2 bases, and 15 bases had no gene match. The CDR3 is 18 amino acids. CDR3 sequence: CASSEPGPGAGRTYEQYF. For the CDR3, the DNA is TGTGCCAGCAGTGAACCAGGGCCAGGCGCCGGGAGGACCTACGAGCAGTACTTC.

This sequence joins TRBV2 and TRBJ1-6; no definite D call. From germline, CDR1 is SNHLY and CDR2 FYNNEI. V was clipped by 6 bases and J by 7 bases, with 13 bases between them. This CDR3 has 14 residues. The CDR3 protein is CASSSSFTNSPLHF. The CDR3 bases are TGTGCCAGCAGCTCGAGCTTTACGAATTCACCCCTCCACTTT.

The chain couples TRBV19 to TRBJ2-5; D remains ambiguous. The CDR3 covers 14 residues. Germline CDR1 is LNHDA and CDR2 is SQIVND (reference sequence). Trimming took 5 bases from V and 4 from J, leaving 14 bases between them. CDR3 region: CASSSSSRRETQYF. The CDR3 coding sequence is TGTGCCAGTAGTTCATCGAGTCGCCGAGAGACCCAGTACTTC.

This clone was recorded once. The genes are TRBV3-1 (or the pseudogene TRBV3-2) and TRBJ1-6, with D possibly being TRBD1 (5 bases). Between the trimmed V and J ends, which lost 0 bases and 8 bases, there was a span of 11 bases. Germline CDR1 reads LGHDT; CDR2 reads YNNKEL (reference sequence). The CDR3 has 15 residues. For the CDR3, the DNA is TGTGCCAGCAGCCAAGATTCGAAGGGGCATTCACCCCTCCACTTT. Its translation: CASSQDSKGHSPLHF.

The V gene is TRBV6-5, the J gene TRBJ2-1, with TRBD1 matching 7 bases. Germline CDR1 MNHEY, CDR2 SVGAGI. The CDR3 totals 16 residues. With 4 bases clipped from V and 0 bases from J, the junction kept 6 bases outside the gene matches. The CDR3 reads CASSSRTGPSYNEQFF. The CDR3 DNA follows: TGTGCCAGCAGTTCCCGGACAGGACCCTCCTACAATGAGCAGTTCTTC.

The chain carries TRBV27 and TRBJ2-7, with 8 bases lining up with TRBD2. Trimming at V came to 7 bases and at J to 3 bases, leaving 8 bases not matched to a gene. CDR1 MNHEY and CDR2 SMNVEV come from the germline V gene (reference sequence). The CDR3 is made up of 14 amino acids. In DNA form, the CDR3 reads TGTGCCAGCATGGTTAGCGGGGACTTCTACGAGCAGTACTTC. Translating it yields CASMVSGDFYEQYF.